The rows below give T cell receptor beta chains drawn from one sample of a study of radiotherapy plus CTLA-4 blockade in lung cancer. TCRdb's table, derived via immunoSEQ multiplex PCR, lists solely in-frame clones and lacks some. In the table there are about 120,000 clones, 75% to 90% of which are singletons. The source was peripheral blood, collected from a patient treated with radiotherapy plus ipilimumab. The receptor set was obtained from a human donor with non-small cell lung cancer that progressed on radiotherapy plus ipilimumab. Both conserved end residues are part of each CDR3. D genes are given only for firm matches. For some rows the clone size is stated as once, few or many, or as a class when expanded; others skip it.

clone_size	v_call	j_call	d_call	cdr3_nt	cdr3_aa
NA	TRBV6-5	TRBJ1-2	NA	TGTGCCAGCAGCCGAGAGGGCAGTAACTATGGCTACACCTTC	CASSREGSNYGYTF
NA	TRBV28	TRBJ1-1	NA	TGTGCCAGCATCCCAGCCCCAGGGGCGGGGAACACTGAAGCTTTCTTT	CASIPAPGAGNTEAFF
NA	TRBV10-3	TRBJ1-5	NA	TGTGCCATCAGTGAGTCTGAAGGGAGGGGACAGCATTTT	CAISESEGRGQHF
once	TRBV7-9	TRBJ1-2	NA	TGTGCCAGCAGCTTAGGGTGGGGAAATAACTATGGCTACACCTTC	CASSLGWGNNYGYTF
NA	TRBV5-1	TRBJ2-1	NA	TGCGCCAGCAGCCTAAACAATGAGCAGTTCTTC	CASSLNNEQFF
NA	TRBV7-8	TRBJ2-7	NA	TGTGCCAGCAGTCCCGAGACATCTAGATCCTACGAGCAGTACTTC	CASSPETSRSYEQYF
few	TRBV7-2	TRBJ2-7	NA	TGTGCCAGCAGCTTAGCAGACGGTTACGAGCAGTACTTC	CASSLADGYEQYF
NA	TRBV23-1	TRBJ2-7	TRBD2	TGCGCCATCCAAAGCGGGAGAGTCTACGAGCAGTACTTC	CAIQSGRVYEQYF
NA	TRBV6-5	TRBJ1-5	TRBD1	TGTGCCAGCAGTCGACAGGGGACGGATCAGCCCCAGCATTTT	CASSRQGTDQPQHF
NA	TRBV7-8	TRBJ2-2	NA	TGTGCCAGCAGCACAAGACTAGTTTCCGGGGAGCTGTTTTTT	CASSTRLVSGELFF
NA	TRBV2	TRBJ2-3	NA	TGTGCCAGCAGTGAGATACCCGGCGGGGATACGCAGTATTTT	CASSEIPGGDTQYF
NA	TRBV30	TRBJ2-5	TRBD1	TGTGCCTGGGATCGAGACAGGGGTGTAGGAGAGACCCAGTACTTC	CAWDRDRGVGETQYF
once	TRBV5-4	TRBJ1-2	NA	TGTGCCAGCAGCTTGGGAGGGTGGGATGGCTACACCTTC	CASSLGGWDGYTF
NA	TRBV19	TRBJ1-4	NA	TGTGCCAGTCGAAGGGAGATGCGAGAAAAACTGTTTTTT	CASRREMREKLFF
NA	TRBV9	TRBJ2-1	NA	TGTGCCAGCAGCACTCGGGCTATGTTCTTC	CASSTRAMFF
NA	TRBV5-6	TRBJ2-1	NA	TGTGCCAGCAGACTAAACGGCGGGTCAGCGCGCCAGTTCTTC	CASRLNGGSARQFF
NA	TRBV10-3	TRBJ2-1	TRBD2	TGTGCCATCAGTGAGTCTAGCGGGAGTTTGAATGAGCAGTTCTTC	CAISESSGSLNEQFF
NA	TRBV7-3	TRBJ2-1	TRBD2	TGCGCCAGCAGCTTAAACCCTCCAGGACTAGCGGGGTACAATGAGCAGTTCTTC	CASSLNPPGLAGYNEQFF
few	TRBV2	TRBJ1-1	NA	TGTGCCAGCTTCGGACAGACGAACACTGAAGCTTTCTTT	CASFGQTNTEAFF
NA	TRBV2	TRBJ2-3	NA	TGTGCCACGCGCGGGGCCCCCGTCACAGATACGCAGTATTTT	CATRGAPVTDTQYF
NA	TRBV7-6	TRBJ2-7	TRBD1	TGTGCCAGCAGCCGGGACAGCCGCTACGAGCAGTACTTC	CASSRDSRYEQYF
NA	TRBV7-2	TRBJ2-1	NA	TGTGCCAGCAGCCGTTACCCCGTCCATGAGCAGTTCTTC	CASSRYPVHEQFF
NA	TRBV28	TRBJ1-5	NA	TGTGCCAGCGCGTGGGGCAATCAGCCCCAGCATTTT	CASAWGNQPQHF
NA	TRBV7-9	TRBJ2-3	NA	TGTGCCAGCAGCTTGGCCACTGACACAGATACGCAGTATTTT	CASSLATDTDTQYF
NA	TRBV5-1	TRBJ2-1	TRBD2	TGCGCCAGCAGCTTGGAACTAGCGGGAGGAACTGAGCAGTTCTTC	CASSLELAGGTEQFF
NA	TRBV4-2	TRBJ2-1	NA	TGTGCCAGCAGCCAAGGGTACAGGGGAGGCTACTACAATGAGCAGTTCTTC	CASSQGYRGGYYNEQFF
NA	TRBV29-1	TRBJ2-5	TRBD2	TGCAGCGTTGAATCGAGCGGGAGTGCGCAGACCCAGTACTTC	CSVESSGSAQTQYF
NA	TRBV19	TRBJ2-7	NA	TGTGCCAGTAGTATCCCGGGCTCAAGCAAGTACTTC	CASSIPGSSKYF
NA	TRBV2	TRBJ2-7	TRBD2	TGTGCCAGCAACCCATCCAGTGTAGCGGGAAGCTCCTACGAGCAGTACTTC	CASNPSSVAGSSYEQYF
NA	TRBV6-6	TRBJ2-7	NA	TGTGCCACCTCAGTGTCCCACTACGAGCAGTACTTC	CATSVSHYEQYF
once	TRBV5-1	TRBJ2-1	TRBD2	TGCGCCAGCAGCCCCCCGGGACTAGCGGCAGGTGAGCAGTTCTTC	CASSPPGLAAGEQFF
NA	TRBV30	TRBJ1-3	NA	TGTGCCTGGTCTCGAACTGGAAACACCATATATTTT	CAWSRTGNTIYF
NA	TRBV4-2	TRBJ1-4	NA	TGTGCCAGCAGCCAAGACGGAACAGTTCTCGAAAAACTGTTTTTT	CASSQDGTVLEKLFF
NA	TRBV18	TRBJ1-2	NA	TGTGCCAGCTCACCAGCGAGAGGGCTTAACTATGGCTACACCTTC	CASSPARGLNYGYTF
NA	TRBV5-1	TRBJ2-7	NA	TGCGCCAGCAGCCGGAGGTGGTTCCTCCCCTCCTACGAGCAGTACTTC	CASSRRWFLPSYEQYF
NA	TRBV28	TRBJ1-2	NA	TGTGCCAGCAGTTCAGGGGACCGAAGAGGCTACACCTTC	CASSSGDRRGYTF
NA	TRBV7-2	TRBJ2-7	TRBD2	TGTGCCAGCAGCTTAGGGCTATTTCCAACTAGCGGGAATTCCTACGAGCAGTACTTC	CASSLGLFPTSGNSYEQYF
NA	TRBV7-8	TRBJ1-3	NA	TGTGCCAGCAGCTCTGACCCTGGGTTTGGAAACACCATATATTTT	CASSSDPGFGNTIYF
NA	TRBV29-1	TRBJ1-2	TRBD1	TGCAGCGTAGAGACAGGGGACTATGGCTACACCTTC	CSVETGDYGYTF
NA	TRBV4-1	TRBJ1-3	NA	TGCGCCAGCAGCCAACTAGTACCGGTCGGGGGGCTTTCCAGTGGAAACACCATATATTTT	CASSQLVPVGGLSSGNTIYF
NA	TRBV7-6	TRBJ1-1	NA	TGTGCCAGCAGCTTAGTGGGGGGCGGCGGCACTGAAGCTTTCTTT	CASSLVGGGGTEAFF
NA	TRBV9	TRBJ2-3	TRBD1	TGTGCCAGCAGCGTAGTCGCAGGGACAGGGGGATACACAGATACGCAGTATTTT	CASSVVAGTGGYTDTQYF
NA	TRBV29-1	TRBJ2-7	NA	TGCAGCGTTAAAGTGGGAGTAAGAACCTACGAGCAGTACTTC	CSVKVGVRTYEQYF
NA	TRBV9	TRBJ1-2	NA	TGTGCCAGCCGCAGGGTTGATAGGGACTATGGCTACACCTTC	CASRRVDRDYGYTF
few	TRBV7-9	TRBJ2-1	TRBD2	TGTGCCAGCAGCCAAGGACTAGCGGACATCAATGAGCAGTTCTTC	CASSQGLADINEQFF
NA	TRBV5-1	TRBJ1-2	NA	TGCGCCAGCAGTTCAGGGGTGGGAGGCTACACCTTC	CASSSGVGGYTF
NA	TRBV9	TRBJ1-1	NA	TGTGCCAGCAGCGTAGTTGACGGGAACACTGAAGCTTTCTTT	CASSVVDGNTEAFF
NA	TRBV5-5	TRBJ1-2	NA	TGTGCCAGCAGCTTCGGGGGGGCCCTCTATGGCTACACCTTC	CASSFGGALYGYTF
NA	TRBV6-5	TRBJ2-7	TRBD2	TGTGCCACCAAGACTAGCGGGAGCTACGAGCAGTACTTC	CATKTSGSYEQYF
once	TRBV19	TRBJ2-1	TRBD2	TGTGCCAGTAGTTTGGGGAGCGGGAGTGGGTCCTACAATGAGCAGTTCTTC	CASSLGSGSGSYNEQFF
NA	TRBV2	TRBJ1-5	NA	TGTGCCAGCAGTACGGGAATAGTTAATCAGCCCCAGCATTTT	CASSTGIVNQPQHF
NA	TRBV5-1	TRBJ2-6	NA	TGCGCCAGCAGCGGAGGGAGCTCTGGGGCCAACGCCCTGACTTTC	CASSGGSSGANALTF
NA	TRBV5-1	TRBJ2-7	NA	TGCGCCAGCAGCTTGTCTTCGTCCTACGAGCAGTACTTC	CASSLSSSYEQYF
NA	TRBV5-1	TRBJ2-2	TRBD2	TGCGCCAGCAGCTCGACGGAGGGAGGGCCCGGGGAGCTGTTTTTT	CASSSTEGGPGELFF
NA	TRBV10-2	TRBJ2-1	TRBD2	TGCGCCAGCAGTCACTTACCTAGCGGGAGTTACAATGAGCAGTTCTTC	CASSHLPSGSYNEQFF